These 30 T cell receptor beta chains came from one sample sequenced in a study of blood T cell repertoires in COVID-19. Data came from immunoSEQ multiplex PCR; TCRdb stores just in-frame clones and leaves some out. The table shows tens of thousands of clones, with about 80% occurring only once. Sequencing was carried out using peripheral blood. Source of these receptors: a man between 45 and 60 years old with active or convalescent COVID-19.

The chain joins TRBV5-6 to TRBJ1-1, with D unresolved. Trimming pared 0 bases from V and 6 bases from J, leaving 9 bases between. The CDR3 spans 13 residues. CDR1 is SGHDT, CDR2 YYEEEE, per germline. CDR3 nucleotide sequence: TGTGCCAGCAGCTTGGGTGGGCGCGCTGAAGCTTTCTTT. Translation gives CASSLGGRAEAFF.

The chain is built from TRBV27 and TRBJ1-1; TRBD1 matches 7 bases. Germline CDR1 reads MNHEY; CDR2 reads SMNVEV (reference sequence). This CDR3 has 14 amino acids. The V gene end was trimmed by 10 bases and the J gene end by 2 bases; junction bases not matched to a gene: 10. The CDR3 here is CATSATGKNTEAFF. CDR3 nucleotide sequence: TGTGCCACCAGCGCGACAGGGAAAAACACTGAAGCTTTCTTT.

The gene calls are TRBV5-4 and TRBJ2-7, with TRBD2 matching 10 bases. The V gene's germline CDR1 is SGHNT and CDR2 YYREEE (reference sequence). Trimming cost V 0 bases and J 3 bases; bases outside gene matches: 6. The CDR3 spans 16 residues. CDR3: CASSLGPSGGLYEQYF. For the CDR3, the DNA is TGTGCCAGCAGCTTGGGCCCTAGCGGGGGTCTCTACGAGCAGTACTTC. Full variable domain (missing parts from reference TRBV5-4 and TRBJ2-7): ETGVTQSPTHLIKTRGQQVTLRCSSQSGHNTVSWYQQALGQGPQFIFQYYREEENGRGNFPPRFSGLQFPNYSSELNVNALELDDSALYLCASSLGPSGGLYEQYFGPGTRLTVT.

V usage is TRBV14 and J usage is TRBJ2-1, with TRBD2 matching over 10 bases. V shed 4 bases, J shed 1 base, and the junction held 7 bases outside the gene matches. CDR1 SGHDN and CDR2 FVKESK come from the germline V gene. The CDR3 spans 17 residues. CDR3 sequence: CASSRLGAGGSYNEQFF. DNA for the CDR3: TGTGCCAGCAGCCGTCTCGGAGCGGGGGGGTCCTACAATGAGCAGTTCTTC.

The chain has TRBV2 and TRBJ1-3, with D unresolved. The CDR3 extends over 15 amino acids. CDR1 is SNHLY and CDR2 is FYNNEI in the germline V gene. V lost 6 bases, J lost 0 bases, and 12 bases lay in between. The CDR3 loop reads CASRWTVLSGNTIYF. CDR3 DNA sequence: TGTGCCAGCAGGTGGACTGTCCTCTCTGGAAACACCATATATTTT. Full variable domain (remainder filled in from reference TRBV2 and TRBJ1-3): EPEVTQTPSHQVTQMGQEVILRCVPISNHLYFYWYRQILGQKVEFLVSFYNNEISEKSEIFDDQFSVERPDGSNFTLKIRSTKLEDSAMYFCASRWTVLSGNTIYFGEGSWLTVV.

CDR3 nucleotide sequence: TGTGCCAGCAGTTCCGATGGAGGGGCGAGGGAAAAACTGTTTTTT. Protein: CASSSDGGAREKLFF. This chain links TRBV27 with TRBJ1-4; TRBD1 is a possible D gene (5 bases). The CDR3 contains 15 residues. The germline V gene encodes CDR1 MNHEY and CDR2 SMNVEV (reference sequence). V was cut by 4 bases and J by 8 bases, with 17 bases left in between.

The chain has TRBV4-1 and TRBJ2-7; 7 positions match TRBD1. Per the germline V gene, CDR1 is MGHRA and CDR2 is YSYEKL. J was trimmed by 3 bases and V by 1 base; bases with no gene match: 6. This CDR3 is 15 amino acids long. Written as DNA, the CDR3 is TGCGCCAGCAGCCAAGGGTCGGGACAGCTCTACGAGCAGTACTTC. It specifies CASSQGSGQLYEQYF.

The rearrangement uses TRBV6-2 or TRBV6-3 and TRBJ2-7; 12 bases are shared with TRBD2. The CDR3 totals 14 residues. The V segment lost 6 bases and the J segment 1 base; nucleotides outside the gene matches: 1. The germline CDR1 and CDR2 sequences are MNHEY and SVGEGT. The CDR3 DNA reads TGTGCCAGCAGCGGACTAGCGGGGTCCTACGAGCAGTACTTC. Translated, it gives CASSGLAGSYEQYF.

This chain uses TRBV5-4 with TRBJ2-2, with TRBD2 matching 7 bases. Germline values: CDR1 SGHNT, CDR2 YYREEE (reference sequence). V shed 4 bases and J 6 bases; nucleotides not matched to a gene: 12. CDR3 length: 16 residues. The CDR3 DNA reads TGTGCCAGCAGCGTAGCGCCGGGACTAATGTCCGGGGAGCTGTTTTTT. This encodes CASSVAPGLMSGELFF.

The genes are TRBV6-5 and TRBJ1-6; 7 bases are shared with TRBD1. The CDR3 is made up of 15 amino acids. Looked up from germline, CDR1 is MNHEY and CDR2 is SVGAGI. After removal of 5 bases from V and 7 bases from J, the junction contained 8 bases not matched to a gene. As DNA, the CDR3 is TGTGCCAGCAGTCAGGGGGACAGAGAAAATTCACCCCTCCACTTT. Protein product: CASSQGDRENSPLHF.

This chain uses TRBV6-2 or TRBV6-3 with TRBJ2-7, with 8 positions matching TRBD1. The CDR3 contains 14 residues. Trimming took 5 bases from V and 3 from J; bases not matched to a gene: 6. Germline loops: CDR1 MNHEY, CDR2 SVGEGT. CDR3 in amino acids: CASSHRDRLYEQYF. In nucleotides, the CDR3 is TGTGCCAGCAGTCACCGGGACAGGCTCTACGAGCAGTACTTC.

The chain carries TRBV4-2 and TRBJ2-1, with TRBD2 matching over 12 bases. This CDR3 region has 15 residues. V was pared by 2 bases and J by 8 bases, with 4 bases of the junction left unmatched. Germline V gene lookup returns CDR1 LGHNA and CDR2 YNFKEQ. CDR3 nucleotide sequence: TGTGCCAGCAGCCAACCGGGACTAGCGGGCTATGAGCAGTTCTTC. This translates into CASSQPGLAGYEQFF.

The chain carries TRBV19 and TRBJ2-7, with 7 bases fitting TRBD1. CDR3 length equals 14 residues. J was trimmed by 3 bases and V by 5 bases; bases with no gene match: 7. In germline, CDR1 is LNHDA, CDR2 SQIVND (reference sequence). The CDR3 sequence: CASSSGQLLYEQYF. DNA for the CDR3: TGTGCCAGTAGTTCGGGACAGCTCCTCTACGAGCAGTACTTC.

V usage is TRBV15 and J usage is TRBJ1-4; 9 bases agree with TRBD1. The germline V gene encodes CDR1 LNHNV and CDR2 YYDKDF (reference sequence). V trimming: 1 base; J trimming: 8 bases; junction bases outside the gene matches: 5. This CDR3 has 15 amino acids. The CDR3 reads CATSRAGTGREKLFF. For the CDR3, the DNA is TGTGCCACCAGCAGAGCCGGGACAGGGCGAGAAAAACTGTTTTTT.

The chain carries TRBV5-6 and TRBJ2-7; a weak D match, TRBD1 (6 bases). V dropped 4 bases and J dropped 0 bases, with 23 bases sitting between them. The CDR3 is made up of 18 amino acids. Germline values: CDR1 SGHDT, CDR2 YYEEEE. The CDR3 DNA reads as TGTGCCAGCAGCCCGGAAGTCCCGACAGGCTTTCTCTCCTACGAGCAGTACTTC. This translates into CASSPEVPTGFLSYEQYF.

This chain links TRBV28 with TRBJ1-6, with unresolved D. V lost 6 bases, J lost 8 bases, and 8 bases lay in between. The CDR3 is 12 amino acids. From germline, CDR1 is MDHEN and CDR2 SYDVKM. CDR3 nucleotide sequence: TGTGCCAGCAGCCCATCGGATTCACCCCTCCACTTT. Residues: CASSPSDSPLHF.

The chain has TRBV2 and TRBJ1-5; TRBD1 matches at 9 bases. The germline V gene encodes CDR1 SNHLY and CDR2 FYNNEI. This CDR3 contains 15 residues. V lost 3 bases and J lost 7; bases outside the gene matches: 7. The CDR3 sequence is CASSDRDRVGQPQHF. CDR3 coding DNA: TGTGCCAGCAGTGACCGGGACAGGGTGGGGCAGCCCCAGCATTTT.

DNA for the CDR3: TGCGCCAGCAGCCAAGAGGGGAGGGGATTTAATTCACCCCTCCACTTT. It translates to CASSQEGRGFNSPLHF. V is TRBV4-1 and J is TRBJ1-6, with D tentatively TRBD1 (5 bases). Germline CDR1 is MGHRA and CDR2 is YSYEKL. V lost 0 bases, J lost 6 bases, and 12 bases lay in between. This CDR3 spans 16 amino acids.

This chain links TRBV7-3 with TRBJ2-3; 11 bases fit TRBD2. Germline V lookup: CDR1 SGHTA, CDR2 FQGTGA. With V trimmed by 5 bases and J by 4 bases, 5 bases remained unmatched. This CDR3 spans 15 amino acids. CDR3 DNA sequence: TGTGCCAGCAGCCCGCTAGCGGGGGGTTCAGATACGCAGTATTTT. It yields the protein CASSPLAGGSDTQYF.

The chain links TRBV3-1 (or the pseudogene TRBV3-2) to TRBJ1-4, with TRBD1 matching over 10 bases. Per the germline V gene, CDR1 is LGHDT and CDR2 is YNNKEL (reference sequence). J gave up 10 bases and V 4 bases, and 9 bases lay outside the gene matches. The CDR3 consists of 15 residues. CDR3 sequence reads: CASSPSGTGVLKLFF. The CDR3 coding sequence is TGTGCCAGCAGCCCGTCCGGGACAGGGGTGCTAAAACTGTTTTTT.

The chain combines TRBV7-3 with TRBJ2-1; D call uncertain. The germline V gene has CDR1 SGHTA and CDR2 FQGTGA. Trimming took 5 bases from V and 2 from J, leaving 13 bases between them. There are 15 residues in the CDR3. The CDR3, as DNA: TGTGCCAGCAGCCCACAGCCTCATACCTACAATGAGCAGTTCTTC. As protein: CASSPQPHTYNEQFF. The complete variable domain, with remaining parts taken from reference TRBV7-3 and TRBJ2-1, reads GAGVSQTPSNKVTEKGKYVELRCDPISGHTALYWYRQSLGQGPEFLIYFQGTGAADDSGLPNDRFFAVRPEGSVSTLKIQRTERGDSAVYLCASSPQPHTYNEQFFGPGTRLTVL.

V is TRBV10-2 and J is TRBJ2-7; TRBD1 is a possible D gene (5 bases). Germline CDR1 reads WSHSY; CDR2 reads SAAADI. The CDR3 covers 13 residues. Trimming removed 4 bases at V and 2 bases at J, with 9 bases between. CDR3 sequence reads: CASSGGQAYEQYF. The CDR3 DNA reads as TGCGCCAGCAGTGGGGGCCAGGCCTACGAGCAGTACTTC.

V and J are TRBV9 and TRBJ1-3; 10 bases line up with TRBD1. Losses at the gene ends were 6 bases for V and 4 bases for J; bases not matched to a gene: 4. The CDR3 length is 14 residues. Germline CDR1 SGDLS, CDR2 YYNGEE. The CDR3 loop is CASNDRGLGNTIYF. Here the CDR3 DNA reads TGTGCCAGCAACGACAGGGGGCTCGGAAACACCATATATTTT.

This chain uses TRBV5-6 with TRBJ2-7; 8 bases match TRBD1. V dropped 1 base and J dropped 2; count of bases not matched to a gene: 8. This CDR3 comprises 16 residues. The germline V gene encodes CDR1 SGHDT and CDR2 YYEEEE. CDR3 loop: CASSLPRDRYTYEQYF. CDR3 coding DNA: TGTGCCAGCAGCTTGCCCCGGGACAGGTACACCTACGAGCAGTACTTC.

This chain joins TRBV5-1 and TRBJ1-4; 7 nucleotides agree with TRBD1. The CDR3 length is 15 residues. CDR1 SGHRS and CDR2 YFSETQ come from the germline V gene. J gave up 5 bases and V 3 bases, and 7 bases lay outside the gene matches. CDR3 sequence reads: CASSSPGQRNEKLFF. As DNA, the CDR3 is TGCGCCAGCAGCTCTCCGGGACAGCGAAATGAAAAACTGTTTTTT.

The chain links TRBV24-1 to TRBJ2-7; 7 bases are shared with TRBD2. There are 17 residues in the CDR3. CDR1 KGHDR and CDR2 SFDVKD come from the germline V gene. The trim removed 1 base at V and 0 bases at J, leaving 8 bases unmatched. CDR3 region: CATSDFHGPGGSYEQYF. The CDR3 nucleotides read TGTGCCACCAGTGATTTCCATGGTCCGGGAGGCTCCTACGAGCAGTACTTC.

The rearrangement links TRBV7-9 to TRBJ2-7; 8 bases match TRBD2. From germline, CDR1 is SEHNR and CDR2 FQNEAQ (reference sequence). Trimming cost V 5 bases and J 1 base; bases outside gene matches: 16. The CDR3 is made up of 18 amino acids. CDR3 sequence reads: CASSRLESSGAPSYEQYF. CDR3 DNA: TGTGCCAGCAGCCGATTAGAGAGTAGCGGGGCGCCTTCCTACGAGCAGTACTTC.

Turning to this clone: At one end, the junction sequence differs from germline, possibly due to a read error. The chain recombines TRBV5-4 with TRBJ1-4, with 7 bases lining up with TRBD1. Germline V gene lookup returns CDR1 SGHNT and CDR2 YYREEE (reference sequence). The CDR3 sequence is 12 residues long. The CDR3 protein is CASSSLQGQESF. For the CDR3, the DNA is TGTGCCAGCAGCTCCCTACAAGGACAGGAATCTTTT.

The chain has TRBV4-1 and TRBJ1-1, with D unresolved. Germline V gene sequence: CDR1 MGHRA, CDR2 YSYEKL. V was pared by 6 bases and J by 4 bases, with 15 bases between. This CDR3 is built from 14 residues. The CDR3 bases are TGCGCCAGCAGACCCCCCAATGGCCTCACTGAAGCTTTCTTT. Translating gives CASRPPNGLTEAFF.

J is TRBJ1-4 and V is TRBV25-1, with D perhaps matching TRBD1 (6 bases). Trimming took 5 bases from V and 4 from J, leaving 11 bases between them. CDR3 length: 14 amino acids. The germline V gene has CDR1 MGHDK and CDR2 SYGVNS. As DNA, the CDR3 is TGTGCCAGCAGTATGACAGGCTATAATGAAAAACTGTTTTTT. As protein: CASSMTGYNEKLFF.